A selection of T cell receptor beta chains follows, all from one sample in a study of T cells after yellow fever vaccination. TCRdb passed the 5' RACE reads through MiXCR, listing each CDR3 protein once. The table records about 580,000 distinct CDR3 sequences, about 17% of them present only once. The material sequenced was PBMCs, taken 5 days after the first yellow fever vaccination. Receptors originate from a man between 18 and 29 years old who received the YFV17D yellow fever vaccine. CDR3s include the opening cysteine and the closing phenylalanine or tryptophan. D genes are given only for firm matches.

J: TRBJ2-3; D: .; V: TRBV20-1; CDR3: CSAAQGSGHSTDTQYF
J: TRBJ2-7; D: .; V: TRBV3-1; CDR3: CASSRAPKTGTLNYEQYF
J: TRBJ2-5; D: TRBD2; V: TRBV3-1; CDR3: CASSQSGGLGETQYF
J: TRBJ1-1; D: .; V: TRBV6-5; CDR3: CASSYKWWYTEAFF
J: TRBJ2-1; D: TRBD2; V: TRBV10-3; CDR3: CATAGLAVYNEQFF
J: TRBJ2-1; D: .; V: TRBV10-1; CDR3: CASLDGSHDNEQFF
J: TRBJ2-6; D: .; V: TRBV3-1; CDR3: CASSHSGSGANVLTF
J: TRBJ1-1; D: .; V: TRBV27; CDR3: CASSLLAAMNTEAFF
J: TRBJ2-1; D: TRBD2; V: TRBV9; CDR3: CASARSGGNSYNEQFF
J: TRBJ2-1; D: TRBD2; V: TRBV18; CDR3: CASSPLAGGNNEQFF
J: TRBJ2-1; D: TRBD2; V: TRBV4-3; CDR3: CASSQEAGDYNEQFF